A selection of T cell receptor beta chains follows, all from one sample in a study of PD-1 blockade in classical Hodgkin lymphoma. Assay used: immunoSEQ multiplex PCR; TCRdb lists only in-frame clones, some missing. Counted here are 75,000 to 100,000 clones, 81% occurring once; the ten biggest clones make up roughly 16%. The sequencing used peripheral blood mononuclear cells (PBMCs), collected before the second cycle of nivolumab. These TCRs come from a human donor with classical Hodgkin lymphoma. The CDR3 runs from the conserved cysteine through the conserved F or W. A D gene is named only where the DNA matches it firmly. Rows may omit the clone size; those that give it use once, few, many or a size class.

V: TRBV6-1
size: -
D: -
J: TRBJ2-7
length: 15
DNA: TGTGCCAGCAGTGAACTGCTAGCAACTTCCTACGAGCAGTACTTC
CDR3: CASSELLATSYEQYF

V: TRBV10-3
size: -
D: TRBD1
J: TRBJ2-2
length: 15
DNA: TGTGCCATCAGTGATGGACAGGGGGACACCGGGGAGCTGTTTTTT
CDR3: CAISDGQGDTGELFF

V: TRBV5-4
size: once
D: TRBD1
J: TRBJ1-2
length: 13
DNA: TGTGCCAGCAGCTTGCAGGGGGGCTATGGCTACACCTTC
CDR3: CASSLQGGYGYTF

V: TRBV9
size: -
D: -
J: TRBJ2-7
length: 12
DNA: TGTGCCAGCGCCGCGGGAAGGGGCGAGCAGTACTTC
CDR3: CASAAGRGEQYF

V: TRBV2
size: few
D: -
J: TRBJ1-2
length: 15
DNA: TGTGCCAGCAGCCCCGGGGTGTCTTTTAACTATGGCTACACCTTC
CDR3: CASSPGVSFNYGYTF

V: TRBV9
size: many
D: -
J: TRBJ1-3
length: 13
DNA: TGTGCCAGCAGCGTGAGTGACGGAAACACCATATATTTT
CDR3: CASSVSDGNTIYF

V: TRBV5-1
size: -
D: TRBD1
J: TRBJ2-5
length: 14
DNA: TGCGCCAGCAGCCCCGGGACAGGGGGAGAGACCCAGTACTTC
CDR3: CASSPGTGGETQYF

V: TRBV20-1
size: -
D: -
J: TRBJ1-2
length: 11
DNA: TGCAGTGCTTCACTAGTCTATGGCTACACCTTC
CDR3: CSASLVYGYTF

V: TRBV4-1
size: -
D: -
J: TRBJ2-7
length: 13
DNA: TGCGCCAGCAGCCAGGGGTTGTTGTCCGAGCAGTACTTC
CDR3: CASSQGLLSEQYF

V: TRBV5-1
size: -
D: -
J: TRBJ2-3
length: 14
DNA: TGCGCCAGCAGCTTTCAAACAGGGTCAGATACGCAGTATTTT
CDR3: CASSFQTGSDTQYF

V: TRBV7-2
size: -
D: TRBD2
J: TRBJ2-7
length: 15
DNA: TGTGCCAGCAGCCCCCGACTAGCGGGAGCTCACGAGCAGTACTTC
CDR3: CASSPRLAGAHEQYF

V: TRBV19
size: -
D: -
J: TRBJ2-4
length: 14
DNA: TGTGCCAGTAAAGAGCCTAGCCCGCGAGACATTCAGTACTTC
CDR3: CASKEPSPRDIQYF

V: TRBV11-2
size: many
D: -
J: TRBJ1-2
length: 13
DNA: TGTGCCAGCAGCACCGTGGGGCGGCGCGGCTACACCTTC
CDR3: CASSTVGRRGYTF

V: TRBV7-9
size: few
D: -
J: TRBJ1-2
length: 16
DNA: TGTGCCAGCAGCTTAGCGGGGGGGCTCCATAACTATGGCTACACCTTC
CDR3: CASSLAGGLHNYGYTF

V: TRBV10-2
size: -
D: TRBD1
J: TRBJ2-1
length: 15
DNA: TGCGCCAGCTACTCCCTAGGGGGCCCCGACAATGAGCAGTTCTTC
CDR3: CASYSLGGPDNEQFF

V: TRBV5-4
size: -
D: -
J: TRBJ2-6
length: 16
DNA: TGTGCCAGCAGCTTACCCCCCAGGGCTGGGGCCAACGTCCTGACTTTC
CDR3: CASSLPPRAGANVLTF

V: TRBV6-1
size: -
D: -
J: TRBJ2-7
length: 11
DNA: TGTGCCAGCAGTGAAGCAGGGGTCCAGTACTTC
CDR3: CASSEAGVQYF

V: TRBV5-1
size: once
D: -
J: TRBJ2-5
length: 14
DNA: TGCGCCAGCAGCCCAGGATCAACACAAGAGACCCAGTACTTC
CDR3: CASSPGSTQETQYF

V: TRBV19
size: once
D: -
J: TRBJ1-1
length: 13
DNA: TGTGCCAGTATCGCCGACGGCTACACTGAAGCTTTCTTT
CDR3: CASIADGYTEAFF

V: TRBV29-1
size: -
D: -
J: TRBJ2-1
length: 13
DNA: TGCAGCGCCAGTCGGGACAAATACAATGAGCAGTTCTTC
CDR3: CSASRDKYNEQFF

V: TRBV19
size: few
D: TRBD1
J: TRBJ1-1
length: 14
DNA: TGTGCCAGTAGTACGACAGGGTGGGACACTGAAGCTTTCTTT
CDR3: CASSTTGWDTEAFF

V: TRBV14
size: -
D: -
J: TRBJ1-1
length: 13
DNA: TGTGCCAGCAGCCAAGTATACGGTGGGGTACCTTTCTTT
CDR3: CASSQVYGGVPFF

V: TRBV7-2
size: -
D: -
J: TRBJ2-7
length: 13
DNA: TGTGCCAGCAGCTTTACAGGTTCCCACGAGCAGTACTTC
CDR3: CASSFTGSHEQYF

V: TRBV7-5
size: once
D: -
J: TRBJ2-7
length: 13
DNA: TGTGTCAGAAGCCGTCCCCCGGAGTCCGAGCAGTACTTC
CDR3: CVRSRPPESEQYF